The rows below give T cell receptor beta chains drawn from one sample of a study of technical replicates of blood from a handful of donors. Sequencing used immunoSEQ multiplex PCR; TCRdb keeps in-frame clones, though not all of them. The data show roughly 14,000 clones, about four fifths seen once. Sequenced: PBMCs. Receptors were obtained from a human donor in good health. CDR3s include the opening cysteine and the closing phenylalanine or tryptophan. A D gene is named only where the DNA matches it firmly. Expanded clones get a size class; other rows say once, few or many, or leave the size out.

abundance	j_gene	d_gene	v_gene	CDR3aa	CDR3nt
NA	TRBJ2-5	NA	TRBV5-1	CASSLAGIGETQYF	TGCGCCAGCAGCTTGGCGGGGATCGGGGAGACCCAGTACTTC
once	TRBJ2-7	TRBD2	TRBV5-1	CASSPYLAAGEGSYEQYF	TGCGCCAGCAGCCCGTACCTAGCCGCGGGAGAGGGCTCCTACGAGCAGTACTTC
NA	TRBJ2-1	TRBD2	TRBV15	CATSREKLAGVEDEQFF	TGTGCCACCAGCAGGGAAAAACTAGCGGGAGTCGAAGATGAGCAGTTCTTC
NA	TRBJ1-5	TRBD1	TRBV11-2	CASSPWTGHTNQPQHF	TGTGCCAGCAGCCCCTGGACAGGGCACACCAATCAGCCCCAGCATTTT
NA	TRBJ1-5	NA	TRBV7-9	CASSRSKADSNHQPQHF	TGTGCCAGCAGCCGCTCGAAAGCGGACAGTAATCATCAGCCCCAGCATTTT
NA	TRBJ2-7	TRBD2	TRBV7-2	CASSLRPSGRAEEQYF	TGTGCCAGCAGCCTACGCCCTAGCGGGAGGGCCGAAGAGCAGTACTTC
NA	TRBJ2-5	TRBD2	TRBV6-5	CASSPTGGGRETQYF	TGTGCCAGCAGCCCAACTGGGGGGGGGAGGGAGACCCAGTACTTC
NA	TRBJ2-3	NA	TRBV5-6	CASSLSRTDTQYF	TGTGCCAGCAGCCTGAGCAGGACAGATACGCAGTATTTT
NA	TRBJ2-2	TRBD2	TRBV6-1	CASRLAVDFGELFF	TGTGCCAGCAGGCTAGCGGTTGATTTCGGGGAGCTGTTTTTT
NA	TRBJ2-7	NA	TRBV7-8	CASGIRGMAYEQYF	TGTGCCAGCGGTATAAGGGGGATGGCGTACGAGCAGTACTTC
NA	TRBJ2-2	TRBD1	TRBV30	CAWSLGQTNTGELFF	TGTGCCTGGAGCTTGGGACAGACGAACACCGGGGAGCTGTTTTTT
NA	TRBJ2-7	TRBD1	TRBV28	CASRGTGGAYEQYF	TGTGCCAGCAGGGGGACAGGGGGAGCCTACGAGCAGTACTTC
NA	TRBJ2-1	NA	TRBV7-3	CASSLDSLVAYEQFF	TGTGCCAGCAGCTTAGATTCACTAGTAGCGTATGAGCAGTTCTTC
few	TRBJ2-5	NA	TRBV25-1	CASSERGFQETQYF	TGTGCCAGCAGTGAAAGGGGTTTCCAAGAGACCCAGTACTTC
NA	TRBJ2-1	TRBD2	TRBV11-2	CASSFSGGSYNEQFF	TGTGCCAGCAGTTTTAGCGGGGGCTCCTACAATGAGCAGTTCTTC
NA	TRBJ2-5	NA	TRBV28	CASKEGRGYQETQYF	TGTGCCAGCAAGGAGGGCAGGGGGTACCAAGAGACCCAGTACTTC
NA	TRBJ2-1	TRBD2	TRBV5-4	CASSFAGGSYNEQFF	TGTGCCAGCAGCTTCGCGGGAGGGTCCTACAATGAGCAGTTCTTC
NA	TRBJ1-3	NA	TRBV7-8	CASSPQGSGNTIYF	TGTGCCAGCAGCCCACAGGGTTCTGGAAACACCATATATTTT
NA	TRBJ2-3	TRBD1	TRBV6-1	CASSMTGAGTDTQYF	TGTGCCAGCAGCATGACAGGGGCCGGCACAGATACGCAGTATTTT
NA	TRBJ1-2	NA	TRBV6-1	CASSEDGRVAGYTF	TGTGCCAGCAGTGAAGATGGCAGGGTGGCCGGCTACACCTTC
NA	TRBJ2-3	TRBD1	TRBV14	CASSQVGQGWPDTQYF	TGTGCCAGCAGCCAAGTGGGACAGGGGTGGCCAGATACGCAGTATTTT
NA	TRBJ1-4	NA	TRBV30	CAWSVLREGAKLFF	TGTGCCTGGAGTGTACTTCGGGAGGGTGCAAAACTGTTTTTT
NA	TRBJ1-3	NA	TRBV6-4	CASENRSQSYSGNTIYF	TGTGCCAGCGAGAACAGGAGCCAATCGTACTCTGGAAACACCATATATTTT
NA	TRBJ2-1	NA	TRBV6-1	CASSEASGSYNEQFF	TGTGCCAGCAGTGAAGCTAGCGGCTCCTACAATGAGCAGTTCTTC
NA	TRBJ2-1	TRBD1	TRBV9	CASSVANAGQGNNEQFF	TGTGCCAGCAGCGTAGCTAACGCGGGACAGGGAAACAATGAGCAGTTCTTC
NA	TRBJ2-1	TRBD2	TRBV18	CASSRTSGGFRDEQFF	TGTGCCAGCTCACGAACTAGCGGGGGGTTTAGGGATGAGCAGTTCTTC
NA	TRBJ2-7	NA	TRBV7-9	CASSDDGGLYEQYF	TGTGCCAGCAGCGACGACGGGGGTCTCTACGAGCAGTACTTC
few	TRBJ1-1	NA	TRBV30	CAWTRGVGPAFF	TGTGCCTGGACCCGGGGTGTAGGCCCGGCTTTCTTT
few	TRBJ1-2	TRBD1	TRBV27	CASRRRGRGQDGYTF	TGTGCCAGCAGACGGCGAGGCAGGGGGCAGGATGGCTACACCTTC
NA	TRBJ1-2	NA	TRBV29-1	CSGLENYGYTF	TGCAGCGGACTCGAAAACTATGGCTACACCTTC
NA	TRBJ1-1	NA	TRBV21-1	CASSTQREVNTEAFF	TGTGCCAGCAGCACCCAACGGGAGGTTAACACTGAAGCTTTCTTT
NA	TRBJ2-3	TRBD2	TRBV5-1	CASSQNSGSGPDTQYF	TGCGCCAGCAGCCAGAACAGCGGGAGCGGACCAGATACGCAGTATTTT
once	TRBJ2-4	NA	TRBV12-2	CASRFGACSSGILLAKNIQYF	TGTGCAAGTCGCTTTGGGGCTTGTTCTAGCGGGATCCTCCTAGCCAAAAACATTCAGTACTTC
few	TRBJ2-7	TRBD2	TRBV4-2	CASRWSSGYEQYF	TGTGCCAGCAGATGGTCTAGCGGCTACGAGCAGTACTTC
NA	TRBJ2-3	TRBD2	TRBV11-3	CASSGEGGTDTQYF	TGTGCCAGCAGCGGGGAGGGAGGCACAGATACGCAGTATTTT
NA	TRBJ2-1	NA	TRBV28	CASSLGVGESESSYNEQFF	TGTGCCAGCAGTTTGGGAGTTGGGGAGTCAGAGAGCTCCTACAATGAGCAGTTCTTC
NA	TRBJ1-2	TRBD1	TRBV15	CATSRVPGQPYGYTF	TGTGCCACCAGCAGAGTCCCGGGACAGCCCTATGGCTACACCTTC
NA	TRBJ2-7	NA	TRBV27	CASSLKGEYEQYF	TGTGCCAGCAGTTTGAAGGGGGAGTACGAGCAGTACTTC
NA	TRBJ2-5	NA	TRBV9	CASSAYIRGLGQETQYF	TGTGCCAGCAGCGCTTACATCAGGGGTTTGGGACAAGAGACCCAGTACTTC
NA	TRBJ2-1	TRBD2	TRBV10-3	CAISTSVGSYNEQFF	TGTGCCATCAGTACTAGCGTGGGCTCCTACAATGAGCAGTTCTTC
NA	TRBJ2-7	TRBD1	TRBV7-3	CASSPSRGPYEQYF	TGTGCCAGCAGCCCCAGCAGGGGGCCATACGAGCAGTACTTC